One sample yielded the 29 T cell receptor beta chains listed below, sequenced in a study of T-cell reconstitution after alpha-beta-depleted transplantation in children. Construction of the TCRbeta library involved unique molecular identifiers. MiXCR, run by TCRdb on the PCR reads, gives a single entry per CDR3 protein. Among about 100,000 distinct CDR3 sequences listed, 4.5% to 7.5% were seen once. The input for sequencing was PBMCs, mostly from graft donor cells, taken 60 days after TCRalphabeta/CD19-depleted stem cell transplant. The receptors were sampled from a female patient aged 2-15 years who had a stem cell transplant for Fanconi anemia, so the T cells may come from the graft donor.

The table lists this clonotype with many counts. The genes are TRBV30 and TRBJ1-2; perhaps TRBD1 as D (6 bases). Trimming shortened V by 2 bases and J by 5 bases, and 12 bases separated the two germline ends. The CDR3 length is 13 residues. Germline-derived CDR1 and CDR2 are GTSNPN and SVGIG (reference sequence). In DNA form, the CDR3 reads TGTGCCTGGAGTTCGGGGGCTGGGTATGGCTACACCTTC. Translating gives CAWSSGAGYGYTF.

Of note for this clonotype: The junction departs from the called germline gene at one end, perhaps through a read error. The chain couples TRBV12-3 or TRBV12-4 to TRBJ2-1; 13 nucleotides line up with TRBD2. The CDR3 has 18 amino acids. In DNA, the CDR3 is TGTACCAGCAGTAAGGGACTAGCGGGATACAGCTCCTACAATGAGCAGTTCTTC. This gives the protein CTSSKGLAGYSSYNEQFF.

In this sample, this clonotype turned up many times. V is TRBV5-1 and J is TRBJ2-4, with a weak D call TRBD1 (5 bases). The CDR3 contains 14 residues. V was cut by 0 bases and J by 4 bases, with 8 bases left in between. CDR1 is SGHRS and CDR2 is YFSETQ in the germline V gene. CDR3 coding DNA: TGCGCCAGCAGCTTGGGATCAGGGAAAAACATTCAGTACTTC. Translating it yields CASSLGSGKNIQYF.

In its sample, this clonotype was seen a few times. The chain combines TRBV7-2 with TRBJ1-2; D remains unclear. In germline, CDR1 is SGHTA, CDR2 FQGNSA. The germline V and J ends were trimmed by 3 bases and 2 bases, with 16 bases remaining between them. CDR3 length: 16 amino acids. CDR3 region: CASSFLFAGQNYGYTF. For the CDR3, the DNA is TGTGCCAGCAGCTTCCTTTTTGCTGGCCAGAACTATGGCTACACCTTC.

This clonotype was picked up many times. V usage is TRBV6-1 and J usage is TRBJ2-1, with 12 bases matching TRBD2. V dropped 6 bases and J dropped 9; count of bases not matched to a gene: 6. The length of the CDR3 is 14 residues. The germline V gene has CDR1 MNHNS and CDR2 SASEGT. CDR3 in DNA: TGTGCCAGCAGACCTAGCGGGGGGGCCACTGAGCAGTTCTTC. Its translation is CASRPSGGATEQFF.

This chain connects TRBV6-5 to TRBJ2-7, with D uncertain. Trimming stripped 0 bases from V and 3 bases from J, with 12 bases between. The CDR3 has 15 residues. Germline V CDR1 and CDR2: MNHEY, SVGAGI. The CDR3 DNA reads as TGTGCCAGCAGTTACTCGTTCCAGGCCCACTACGAGCAGTACTTC. Translation gives CASSYSFQAHYEQYF.

The CDR3 DNA reads as TGTGCCAGCAGTCCCGGACTAGCGGGGGGGCGCCAGTACTTC. Translating it yields CASSPGLAGGRQYF. The V call is TRBV27, the J call TRBJ2-5; 15 bases fit TRBD2. Germline values: CDR1 MNHEY, CDR2 SMNVEV (reference sequence). There are 14 residues in the CDR3. Unmatched junction bases numbered 5, after V lost 5 bases and J lost 10 bases.

This clonotype was observed many times. The V call is TRBV30, the J call TRBJ2-5; 7 bases are a match to TRBD2. This CDR3 has 13 residues. Germline V gene sequence: CDR1 GTSNPN, CDR2 SVGIG (reference sequence). V shed 2 bases, J shed 5 bases, and the junction held 5 bases outside the gene matches. CDR3 sequence (DNA): TGTGCCTGGAGTTGGGGGGGACGGGAGACCCAGTACTTC. This translates into CAWSWGGRETQYF. Complete variable domain (other parts from reference TRBV30 and TRBJ2-5): SQTIHQWPATLVQPVGSPLSLECTVEGTSNPNLYWYRQAAGRGLQLLFYSVGIGQISSEVPQNLSASRPQDRQFILSSKKLLLSDSGFYLCAWSWGGRETQYFGPGTRLLVL.

The table lists this clonotype with a few counts. V and J are TRBV6-1 and TRBJ2-7, with a possible D match to TRBD2 (6 bases). The CDR3 spans 13 residues. V was pared by 5 bases and J by 5 bases, with 13 bases between. CDR1 and CDR2 (germline): MNHNS, SASEGT. Written as DNA, the CDR3 is TGTGCCAGCAGTCGAAGACTAGTCCACGAGCAGTACTTC. It is translated as CASSRRLVHEQYF.

This clonotype was seen at least ten times. V gene TRBV15 combines with J gene TRBJ2-4; the match to TRBD1 covers 10 bases. CDR3 length: 19 residues. Per germline, CDR1 LNHNV and CDR2 YYDKDF (reference sequence). After removal of 0 bases from V and 0 bases from J, the junction contained 8 bases not matched to a gene. CDR3 residues: CATSRESTGGDLAKNIQYF. In DNA, the CDR3 is TGTGCCACCAGCAGAGAATCGACAGGGGGCGACTTAGCCAAAAACATTCAGTACTTC.

This clonotype was recorded at least ten times. In nucleotides, the CDR3 is TGCAGCGTTGAGAGGGACAGAGGAGCCGGGGAGCTGTTTTTT. Residues: CSVERDRGAGELFF. The V call is TRBV29-1, the J call TRBJ2-2; 7 bases fit TRBD1. V gave up 3 bases and J gave up 6 bases; unmatched junction bases: 7. From germline, CDR1 is SQVTM and CDR2 ANQGSEA. The CDR3 length is 14 residues.

Ten or more counts support this clonotype. The J gene is TRBJ2-6, the V gene TRBV20-1, with 15 bases fitting TRBD2. The CDR3 consists of 18 residues. Trimming cost V 6 bases and J 2 bases; bases outside gene matches: 8. CDR1 is DFQATT, CDR2 SNEGSKA, per germline (reference sequence). CDR3: CSAFGTSGGLTGANVLTF. As DNA, the CDR3 is TGCAGTGCCTTTGGGACTAGCGGGGGGCTCACTGGGGCCAACGTCCTGACTTTC.

This clonotype has ten or more counts. The genes are TRBV15 and TRBJ2-5, with D possibly matching TRBD2 (5 bases). Germline V CDR1 and CDR2: LNHNV, YYDKDF (reference sequence). Trimming took off 4 bases at V and 5 bases at J, with 14 bases between the two ends. CDR3 size: 14 residues. CDR3 residues: CATSKGDSRETQYF. The CDR3 DNA follows: TGTGCCACCAGCAAGGGAGATTCCAGGGAGACCCAGTACTTC.

This clonotype came up many times. The chain combines TRBV14 with TRBJ2-7; D remains unclear. The CDR3 spans 13 residues. The germline V gene encodes CDR1 SGHDN and CDR2 FVKESK. Between the trimmed V and J ends, which lost 0 bases and 6 bases, there was a span of 9 bases. The CDR3 protein is CASSQELAGEQYF. In DNA, the CDR3 is TGTGCCAGCAGCCAAGAGTTAGCCGGCGAGCAGTACTTC. The full variable domain, with the rest looked up from reference TRBV14 and TRBJ2-7, is EAGVTQFPSHSVIEKGQTVTLRCDPISGHDNLYWYRRVMGKEIKFLLHFVKESKQDESGMPNNRFLAERTGGTYSTLKVQPAELEDSGVYFCASSQELAGEQYFGPGTRLTVT.

This clonotype was recorded at least ten times. The genes are TRBV28 and TRBJ2-2; D may be TRBD2 (6 bases). Trimming took off 4 bases at V and 7 bases at J, with 7 bases between the two ends. Germline V lookup: CDR1 MDHEN, CDR2 SYDVKM. The CDR3 totals 12 residues. CDR3 DNA: TGTGCCAGCAGTTCGGGGGACGGGGAGCTGTTTTTT. As protein: CASSSGDGELFF.

This clonotype came up many times. The rearrangement uses TRBV29-1 and TRBJ2-1; D ambiguous. Germline loops: CDR1 SQVTM, CDR2 ANQGSEA. The CDR3 runs to 14 residues. Trimming pared 4 bases from V and 0 bases from J, leaving 10 bases between. CDR3 sequence reads: CSVGGSFSYNEQFF. CDR3 DNA sequence: TGCAGCGTTGGCGGATCCTTCTCCTACAATGAGCAGTTCTTC.

This clonotype was counted at least ten times. The J gene is TRBJ1-2, the V gene TRBV5-1; D gene ambiguous. Per germline, CDR1 SGHRS and CDR2 YFSETQ. Trimming stripped 0 bases from V and 8 bases from J, with 8 bases between. This CDR3 region has 12 residues. CDR3 sequence: CASSLERYGYTF. In DNA form, the CDR3 reads TGCGCCAGCAGCTTGGAGCGTTACGGCTACACCTTC.

Only a few counts were recorded for this clonotype. The chain employs TRBV7-2 and TRBJ1-3; TRBD1 matches at 8 bases. The germline V gene encodes CDR1 SGHTA and CDR2 FQGNSA. With V trimmed by 4 bases and J by 4 bases, 9 bases remained unmatched. CDR3 size: 16 residues. CDR3 DNA: TGTGCCAGCAGCTCAAGACAGGGGCGACTAGGAAACACCATATATTTT. Translating it yields CASSSRQGRLGNTIYF. The entire variable domain, with the rest obtained from reference TRBV7-2 and TRBJ1-3, is as follows: GAGVSQSPSNKVTEKGKDVELRCDPISGHTALYWYRQSLGQGLEFLIYFQGNSAPDKSGLPSDRFSAERTGGSVSTLTIQRTQQEDSAVYLCASSSRQGRLGNTIYFGEGSWLTVV.

This clonotype was found many times. CDR3 in DNA: TGTGCCAGCAGTTTAAGAGGGAGCACAGATACGCAGTATTTT. The encoded protein is CASSLRGSTDTQYF. The chain couples TRBV12-3 or TRBV12-4 to TRBJ2-3, with D maybe TRBD2 (5 bases). The V end was cut by 2 bases, the J end by 0 bases, with 6 bases between. The CDR3 is 14 amino acids.

This clonotype was seen a few times. The rearrangement joins TRBV2 to TRBJ2-7, with unresolved D. The CDR3 is made up of 13 amino acids. Looked up from germline, CDR1 is SNHLY and CDR2 is FYNNEI. With 3 bases removed from V and 2 bases from J, the gap between germline ends came to 8 bases. The CDR3 coding sequence is TGTGCCAGCAGTGAGGGCAGGCCCTACGAGCAGTACTTC. This gives the protein CASSEGRPYEQYF.

This clonotype came up many times. The rearrangement links TRBV29-1 to TRBJ1-1, with 10 bases lining up with TRBD1. Germline V CDR1 and CDR2: SQVTM, ANQGSEA. CDR3 size: 12 residues. The V segment lost 6 bases and the J segment 4 bases; nucleotides outside the gene matches: 2. The CDR3 DNA sequence: TGCAGCGTAAGACAGGGGGCCACTGAAGCTTTCTTT. Protein product: CSVRQGATEAFF.

This clonotype was observed at least ten times. The V call is TRBV29-1, the J call TRBJ2-1, with 9 nucleotides matching TRBD2. Trimming cost V 5 bases and J 4 bases; bases outside gene matches: 9. Per germline, CDR1 SQVTM and CDR2 ANQGSEA. This CDR3 spans 15 amino acids. The CDR3 sequence: CSVPGLATIYNEQFF. The CDR3 nucleotides are TGCAGCGTTCCGGGACTAGCAACAATTTACAATGAGCAGTTCTTC.

CDR3: CSAKNLQGPNTEAFF. CDR3 nucleotides: TGCAGTGCTAAAAATTTGCAGGGGCCGAACACTGAAGCTTTCTTT. The chain couples TRBV20-1 to TRBJ1-1, with D maybe TRBD1 (6 bases). Germline lookup yields CDR1 DFQATT and CDR2 SNEGSKA (reference sequence). The CDR3 runs 15 residues. The V and J ends lost 4 bases and 1 base respectively, with 16 bases between them.

This clonotype was counted at least ten times. The chain couples TRBV12-3 or TRBV12-4 to TRBJ2-6, with D uncertain. Trimming took 3 bases from V and 0 from J, leaving 6 bases between them. CDR3 size: 15 residues. The DNA of the CDR3 is TGTGCCAGCAGTTTCCGGAACTCTGGGGCCAACGTCCTGACTTTC. Its protein product is CASSFRNSGANVLTF.

The J gene is TRBJ2-2, the V gene TRBV10-1; D remains unclear. Trimming removed 4 bases at V and 5 bases at J, with 8 bases between. The CDR3 contains 13 residues. The V gene's germline CDR1 is WNHNN and CDR2 SYGVQD (reference sequence). The chain's CDR3 is CASSVVRTGELFF. CDR3 coding DNA: TGCGCCAGCAGTGTAGTGCGGACCGGGGAGCTGTTTTTT.

This clonotype was picked up many times. The genes are TRBV5-1 and TRBJ2-3; D call uncertain. The CDR3 totals 13 residues. Germline CDR1 reads SGHRS; CDR2 reads YFSETQ. V lost 1 base and J lost 2, with 5 bases in between. The CDR3 sequence: CASSLQSTDTQYF. CDR3 sequence (DNA): TGCGCCAGCAGCTTGCAGTCCACAGATACGCAGTATTTT.

There are many counts of this clonotype. The chain carries TRBV7-8 and TRBJ2-6; D is unresolved. Per germline, CDR1 SGHVS and CDR2 FQNEAQ. Trimming took off 9 bases at V and 4 bases at J, with 4 bases between the two ends. CDR3 length: 11 residues. CDR3 sequence: CASSGANVLTF. The CDR3 DNA reads as TGTGCCAGTTCAGGGGCCAACGTCCTGACTTTC.

This clonotype appeared many times. The rearrangement links TRBV20-1 to TRBJ1-4, with D perhaps matching TRBD1 (5 bases). Germline V gene data show CDR1 as DFQATT and CDR2 as SNEGSKA (reference sequence). Trimming removed 3 bases from V and 8 bases from J, with 10 bases in between. The CDR3 length is 12 residues. CDR3 residues: CSARDIGEKLFF. CDR3 sequence (DNA): TGCAGTGCTAGGGACATCGGGGAAAAACTGTTTTTT.

This clonotype was recorded a few times. The rearrangement links TRBV28 to TRBJ2-1; D remains unclear. The V and J ends lost 3 bases and 15 bases respectively, with 21 bases between them. The CDR3 length is 14 residues. The germline gives CDR1 MDHEN, CDR2 SYDVKM. The CDR3 coding sequence is TGTGCCAGCAGTTTCGGAGCCCCGGGCCCAGCTTCGTTCTTC. This codes for CASSFGAPGPASFF.